The T cell receptor beta chain under discussion was sequenced for a study of cytomegalovirus exposure and HLA in healthy donors. General study findings and limits: Presence/absence comparisons presumed near-even sequencing depth among donors. The study flagged fewer than 200 TCR beta chains as cytomegalovirus-associated. The authors later linked a missense DCLRE1C variant to TCR beta V- and J-gene trimming. A previous analysis found most TCR beta V segments productive roughly 90% or roughly 30% of the time.

PCR involved 60 Vbeta and 13 Jbeta primers. TCRdb's copy holds only in-frame clones and misses some; the assay was immunoSEQ multiplex PCR. The sample contains roughly 180,000 clones, more than 60% of which appear only once. There are 13 residues in the CDR3. Germline V gene lookup returns CDR1 SGHNT and CDR2 YENEEA. The V gene end was trimmed by 5 bases and the J gene end by 4 bases; junction bases not matched to a gene: 4. As regards this clone: Its antigen is as yet unknown.

Sequencing used PBMCs. This TCR was recovered from a man aged 18-30 years in good health and CMV-seronegative. The V and J genes are TRBV11-3 and TRBJ1-2; 7 nucleotides agree with TRBD1. The CDR3 spells CASSRQGPYGYTF. The CDR3 DNA is TGTGCCAGCAGCCGACAGGGCCCCTATGGCTACACCTTC.